Each of the 18 T cell receptor beta chains below was sequenced from the same sample in a study of control samples from healthy donors and cancer patients. Sequencing used immunoSEQ multiplex PCR; TCRdb keeps in-frame clones, though not all of them. The repertoire includes more than 150,000 clones, approximately 90% of them detected once, and 0.65% to 0.75% sits in the top ten. The specimen sequenced was blood. These receptors all stem from a woman in her thirties in good health.

V gene TRBV21-1 combines with J gene TRBJ1-6; TRBD1 is the table's D call, not checked against the DNA. TRBV21-1 is flagged as a pseudogene. This CDR3 region has 14 residues. CDR3 sequence reads: CASSPRQSHSPLHF. CDR3 DNA: TGTGCCAGCAGCCCGCGACAGAGCCACTCACCCCTCCACTTT.

CDR3 sequence: CATGDGTSAGGSSDTQYF. As DNA, the CDR3 is TGTGCCACCGGGGACGGGACTAGCGCCGGAGGCAGCTCAGATACGCAGTATTTT. The chain carries TRBV7-6 and TRBJ2-3; TRBD2 agrees at 10 bases. After removal of 10 bases from V and 4 bases from J, the junction contained 20 bases not matched to a gene. This CDR3 contains 18 residues. Germline V gives CDR1 SGHVS, CDR2 FNYEAQ.

This rearrangement joins TRBV5-8 to TRBJ2-7, with 7 bases fitting TRBD1. From germline, CDR1 is SGHTS and CDR2 YDEGEE. CDR3 size: 13 residues. The V segment lost 2 bases and the J segment 5 bases; nucleotides outside the gene matches: 4. The CDR3 here is CASSLTTGHEQYF. The CDR3 nucleotides are TGTGCCAGCAGCTTAACGACAGGGCACGAGCAGTACTTC.

J is TRBJ2-1 and V is TRBV6-5; the D is unclear. The CDR3 is 12 residues long. Trimming removed 4 bases at V and 9 bases at J, with 10 bases between. Germline V lookup: CDR1 MNHEY, CDR2 SVGAGI. CDR3 DNA: TGTGCCAGCAGTTCACGGACCGGTGAGCAGTTCTTC. This gives the protein CASSSRTGEQFF.

As for this clone: Additional DNA sequences in this sample encode the identical CDR3. The chain combines TRBV19 with TRBJ1-1; D unresolved. The CDR3 is made up of 13 amino acids. Germline V gives CDR1 LNHDA, CDR2 SQIVND (reference sequence). Trimming took 3 bases from V and 1 from J, leaving 6 bases between them. The CDR3 bases are TGTGCCAGTAGTATTATGGGGAACACTGAAGCTTTCTTT. Encoded protein: CASSIMGNTEAFF.

The V call is TRBV4-1, the J call TRBJ1-1; 7 bases align to TRBD1. This CDR3 has 16 amino acids. The germline V gene has CDR1 MGHRA and CDR2 YSYEKL. J lost 0 bases, V lost 3 bases, and 7 bases had no gene match. CDR3 sequence: CASSQGTGAMNTEAFF. The DNA of the CDR3 is TGCGCCAGCAGCCAGGGAACAGGGGCAATGAACACTGAAGCTTTCTTT.

V is TRBV28 and J is TRBJ1-3; D is uncertain. Germline CDR1 is MDHEN and CDR2 is SYDVKM. The CDR3 covers 13 residues. The V end was cut by 6 bases, the J end by 2 bases, with 8 bases between. Here the CDR3 DNA reads TGTGCCAGCAGCTCCGCCCCTGGAAACACCATATATTTT. Its translation: CASSSAPGNTIYF.

V gene TRBV15 combines with J gene TRBJ2-7, with unresolved D. Trimming took off 1 base at V and 7 bases at J, with 20 bases between the two ends. CDR1 and CDR2 from the germline V gene are LNHNV and YYDKDF (reference sequence). The CDR3 is 16 amino acids. This CDR3 reads CATSRVETGALWEQYF. The CDR3 coding sequence is TGTGCCACCAGCAGAGTTGAGACGGGTGCCTTGTGGGAGCAGTACTTC.

In DNA form, the CDR3 reads TGTGCCAGCTCACTTCAAACCGGGAACAATCAGCCCCAGCATTTT. It yields the protein CASSLQTGNNQPQHF. The chain links TRBV18 to TRBJ1-5, with no clear D. Trimming stripped 4 bases from V and 3 bases from J, with 13 bases between. There are 15 residues in the CDR3. Germline V lookup: CDR1 KGHSH, CDR2 LQKENI.

The chain joins TRBV19 to TRBJ2-3; D unresolved. The V gene's germline CDR1 is LNHDA and CDR2 SQIVND (reference sequence). This CDR3 contains 14 residues. The V gene lost 6 bases and the J gene lost 6 bases, with 16 bases spanning the gap. CDR3 nucleotide sequence: TGTGCCAGTAGCCAACCGGGTCGCCGGGATACGCAGTATTTT. This codes for CASSQPGRRDTQYF.

V is TRBV7-9 and J is TRBJ1-5; TRBD1 is a possible D gene (5 bases). With 7 bases removed from V and 3 bases from J, the gap between germline ends came to 10 bases. The CDR3 spans 13 residues. Germline V gene lookup returns CDR1 SEHNR and CDR2 FQNEAQ (reference sequence). CDR3 protein: CASNSGNNQPQHF. The CDR3, as DNA: TGTGCCAGCAACTCAGGGAACAATCAGCCCCAGCATTTT.

The rearrangement joins TRBV20-1 to TRBJ1-3, with D unresolved. V was clipped by 6 bases and J by 4 bases, with 7 bases between them. The CDR3 runs 11 residues. Germline CDR1 reads DFQATT; CDR2 reads SNEGSKA (reference sequence). Here the CDR3 DNA reads TGCAGTGCAGATCAAGGAAACACCATATATTTT. Translation: CSADQGNTIYF.

This sequence joins TRBV19 and TRBJ1-1; possible D gene TRBD1, 6 bases. Germline CDR1 and CDR2: LNHDA and SQIVND (reference sequence). This CDR3 is built from 14 residues. V lost 8 bases, J lost 5 bases, and 18 bases lay in between. As DNA, the CDR3 is TGTGCCAGTCGCGGGGCGGGGGGCTGGACTGAAGCTTTCTTT. It codes for CASRGAGGWTEAFF. Full variable domain (outside the CDR3, taken from reference TRBV19 and TRBJ1-1): DGGITQSPKYLFRKEGQNVTLSCEQNLNHDAMYWYRQDPGQGLRLIYYSQIVNDFQKGDIAEGYSVSREKKESFPLTVTSAQKNPTAFYLCASRGAGGWTEAFFGQGTRLTVV.

The rearrangement joins TRBV9 to TRBJ2-3; D is uncertain. The CDR3 covers 15 residues. Germline CDR1 and CDR2: SGDLS and YYNGEE. V lost 5 bases to trimming and J lost 2 bases, with 15 bases between them. The CDR3 region has the DNA TGTGCCAGCAGTCTTCACTTAGGTATCACAGATACGCAGTATTTT. It is translated as CASSLHLGITDTQYF.

In nucleotides, the CDR3 is TGTGCCAGCAGTTGCTCGACGAGCGGGAGTACCGGGACCCAGTACTTC. This sequence encodes CASSCSTSGSTGTQYF. This chain links TRBV6-5 with TRBJ2-5; TRBD2 matches 8 bases. V lost 4 bases and J lost 7; bases outside the gene matches: 14. Germline loops: CDR1 MNHEY, CDR2 SVGAGI. The CDR3 spans 16 residues.

This clone is a singleton in its sample. The gene calls are TRBV6-5 and TRBJ2-3; tentative D call: TRBD2 (5 bases). Trimming removed 0 bases from V and 1 base from J, with 8 bases in between. The CDR3 totals 15 residues. Germline CDR1 and CDR2: MNHEY and SVGAGI. CDR3 protein: CASSYSGGRTDTQYF. In DNA, the CDR3 is TGTGCCAGCAGTTACTCGGGCGGGCGCACAGATACGCAGTATTTT.

The genes are TRBV19 and TRBJ2-3, with 10 bases aligning to TRBD1. Germline V gives CDR1 LNHDA, CDR2 SQIVND (reference sequence). Trimming removed 6 bases from V and 2 bases from J; junction bases left unmatched: 8. CDR3 length: 16 amino acids. DNA for the CDR3: TGTGCCAGTAGCAACATTAGACAGGGGGCCACAGATACGCAGTATTTT. Translated, it gives CASSNIRQGATDTQYF.

The V call is TRBV6-5, the J call TRBJ2-5; tentative D call: TRBD1 (5 bases). Per the germline V gene, CDR1 is MNHEY and CDR2 is SVGAGI. V gave up 8 bases and J gave up 7 bases, with 14 bases separating them. The length of the CDR3 is 12 residues. The CDR3 loop is CASSPDRMTQYF. DNA of the CDR3: TGTGCCAGCTCGCCAGACAGAATGACCCAGTACTTC.